This T cell receptor (beta chain) was recorded in a study of glioma-infiltrating T cells. Study-level results: Non-neoplastic patients had below-expected tissue-blood divergence, while all gliomas exceeded expectation. Very few CDR3 sequences were shared between tissue and blood.

Using RNA template, CDR3s of TCR alpha and beta were amplified with iRepertoire arm-PCR. For one-step reverse transcription and amplification, 100-400 ng of tissue mRNA or PBMC total RNA was used. TCRdb independently ran MiXCR on the multiplex PCR reads; one entry per CDR3 protein. The sample carries fewer than 250,000 distinct CDR3 sequences, 32% recorded once. About this clonotype itself: Its antigen is unknown.

The clonotype comes from a human donor with low-grade glioma or glioblastoma, undergoing nonglioma brain surgery, or in good health (not recorded which). Sequences were obtained from glioma tissue, nonneoplastic brain tissue, or PBMCs (not recorded which).

The CDR3 protein is CASSQEYAGGAYNEQFF. CDR3 coding DNA: TGCGCCAGCAGCCAAGAATATGCGGGAGGGGCCTACAATGAGCAGTTCTTC. This chain links TRBV4-1 with TRBJ2-1; the match to TRBD2 covers 9 bases. The CDR3 has 17 residues. Germline V lookup: CDR1 MGHRA, CDR2 YSYEKL. V gave up 0 bases and J gave up 2 bases; unmatched junction bases: 5.